This is a list of T cell receptor beta chains from one sample in a study of ipilimumab plus nivolumab after autologous stem cell transplantation. Assay used: immunoSEQ multiplex PCR; TCRdb lists only in-frame clones, some missing. The sample contains around 15,000 clones, roughly 79% of which appear only once. The specimen was PBMCs, collected in a trial of ipilimumab plus nivolumab as post-transplant consolidation. These TCRs come from a male donor with diffuse large B-cell lymphoma. CDR3s include the opening cysteine and the closing phenylalanine or tryptophan. D genes are given only for firm matches. Some rows have no size entry. The others give once, few or many, or a class for an expanded clone.

clone_size	j_call	d_call	v_call	cdr3_aa	cdr3_nt
.	TRBJ2-5	TRBD1	TRBV29-1	CSATGVGETQYF	TGCAGCGCCACAGGGGTAGGAGAGACCCAGTACTTC
few	TRBJ2-6	.	TRBV7-9	CASSSKGAYGANVLTF	TGTGCCAGCAGCTCGAAAGGGGCTTACGGGGCCAACGTCCTGACTTTC
.	TRBJ2-1	TRBD2	TRBV5-4	CASSSSGGIRNEQFF	TGTGCCAGCAGTTCCAGCGGGGGGATTCGCAATGAGCAGTTCTTC
few	TRBJ2-5	.	TRBV4-3	CASSQDLASEEETQYF	TGCGCCAGCAGCCAAGATCTGGCTAGCGAGGAAGAGACCCAGTACTTC
.	TRBJ1-4	.	TRBV7-8	CASSGIGQNEKLFF	TGTGCCAGCAGCGGAATAGGACAGAATGAAAAACTGTTTTTT
medium-sized	TRBJ2-1	TRBD2	TRBV5-1	CASSPRRSGGLVSYNEQFF	TGCGCCAGCAGCCCTCGCCGTAGCGGGGGTCTCGTCTCCTACAATGAGCAGTTCTTC
.	TRBJ2-2	.	TRBV2	CASSSTGRSTGELFF	TGTGCCAGCAGTTCGACAGGTCGGAGCACCGGGGAGCTGTTTTTT
.	TRBJ2-6	.	TRBV11-1	CASSVLFGSSGANVLTF	TGTGCCAGCAGCGTTCTATTCGGTAGCTCTGGGGCCAACGTCCTGACTTTC
.	TRBJ2-1	TRBD1	TRBV5-1	CASSLEGQSPGEQFF	TGCGCCAGCAGCTTGGAGGGACAGTCCCCCGGTGAGCAGTTCTTC
.	TRBJ2-5	TRBD2	TRBV7-8	CASSLVAGVKETQYF	TGTGCCAGCAGCTTAGTTGCGGGGGTAAAAGAGACCCAGTACTTC
.	TRBJ2-1	.	TRBV5-4	CASSLGGSIKRNEQFF	TGTGCCAGCAGCTTGGGTGGCTCCATTAAGAGGAATGAGCAGTTCTTC
once	TRBJ2-3	.	TRBV5-1	CASSLTRSLTDTQYF	TGCGCCAGCAGCTTGACTAGAAGCTTAACAGATACGCAGTATTTT
.	TRBJ2-1	TRBD2	TRBV23-1	CASSQGGGPPLNEQFF	TGCGCCAGCAGTCAAGGCGGGGGGCCCCCATTGAATGAGCAGTTCTTC
.	TRBJ2-7	.	TRBV5-6	CASSLGGSFVYEQYF	TGTGCCAGCAGCTTGGGAGGGTCGTTCGTCTACGAGCAGTACTTC
.	TRBJ2-2	.	TRBV7-3	CASSQVRHAGELFF	TGTGCCAGCAGCCAGGTTCGGCATGCCGGGGAGCTGTTTTTT
.	TRBJ1-1	.	TRBV12-5	CASGLAGDSEAFF	TGTGCTAGTGGTTTGGCAGGCGATAGTGAAGCTTTCTTT
once	TRBJ1-3	.	TRBV4-3	CASSQDFAQGMGNTIYF	TGCGCCAGCAGCCAAGATTTTGCGCAGGGGATGGGAAACACCATATATTTT
.	TRBJ2-5	.	TRBV5-4	CASSASPGAQETQYF	TGTGCCAGCAGCGCATCCCCGGGTGCCCAAGAGACCCAGTACTTC
.	TRBJ2-5	.	TRBV7-7	CASSLVGQETQYF	TGTGCTAGCAGCTTAGTAGGGCAAGAGACCCAGTACTTC
few	TRBJ1-2	.	TRBV2	CASSVQGIIYGYTF	TGTGCCAGCAGTGTTCAGGGAATAATCTATGGCTACACCTTC
.	TRBJ1-1	TRBD1	TRBV29-1	CSAYRGLSTEAFF	TGCAGCGCTTACAGGGGGCTGAGCACTGAAGCTTTCTTT
.	TRBJ1-4	.	TRBV20-1	CSVFSGEKLFF	TGCAGTGTCTTCAGTGGTGAAAAACTGTTTTTT
.	TRBJ1-1	.	TRBV27	CASSLSAVNTEAFF	TGTGCCAGCAGTTTATCTGCGGTGAACACTGAAGCTTTCTTT
.	TRBJ2-3	TRBD2	TRBV4-1	CASSQPGLADTQYF	TGCGCCAGCAGCCAACCAGGACTAGCAGATACGCAGTATTTT
.	TRBJ1-1	.	TRBV6-5	CASSYSNGDAFF	TGTGCCAGCAGTTACTCTAACGGCGACGCTTTCTTT
few	TRBJ1-2	.	TRBV5-4	CASSLVGQYNYGYTF	TGTGCCAGCAGCTTGGTAGGACAGTATAACTATGGCTACACCTTC
.	TRBJ2-5	TRBD1	TRBV4-3	CASPRPGQGKETQYF	TGCGCCAGCCCCAGACCGGGACAGGGGAAAGAGACCCAGTACTTC
.	TRBJ1-1	.	TRBV4-1	CASSQGGLAGRNTEAFF	TGCGCCAGCAGCCAAGGTGGGTTGGCAGGGAGGAACACTGAAGCTTTCTTT
.	TRBJ1-2	.	TRBV4-2	CASSQPGPTNYGYTF	TGTGCCAGCAGCCAACCTGGGCCGACTAACTATGGCTACACCTTC
.	TRBJ2-1	.	TRBV4-1	CASSQGTFDEQFF	TGCGCCAGCAGCCAAGGGACGTTCGATGAGCAGTTCTTC
medium-sized	TRBJ1-2	TRBD1	TRBV2	CAGDREGGYTF	TGTGCCGGCGACAGGGAAGGGGGCTACACCTTC
.	TRBJ2-2	.	TRBV11-2	CASSALRGTGELFF	TGTGCCAGCAGCGCCCTGAGGGGCACCGGGGAGCTGTTTTTT
.	TRBJ1-2	.	TRBV30	CAWSAGGYGYGYTF	TGTGCCTGGAGTGCCGGGGGATATGGCTATGGCTACACCTTC
.	TRBJ2-3	.	TRBV10-1	CASSDHRELNTQYF	TGCGCCAGCAGTGATCACAGAGAACTAAATACGCAGTATTTT
few	TRBJ1-6	.	TRBV7-3	CASSPNRGSPLHF	TGTGCCAGCAGTCCCAATAGGGGTTCACCCCTCCACTTT
.	TRBJ2-5	.	TRBV2	CASSDFYETQYF	TGTGCCAGCAGTGACTTCTACGAGACCCAGTACTTC
.	TRBJ2-7	TRBD2	TRBV6-1	CASSVTSQSYEQYF	TGTGCCAGCAGTGTGACTAGCCAATCCTACGAGCAGTACTTC
.	TRBJ1-2	TRBD1	TRBV7-8	CASSLYLQGFNYGYTF	TGTGCCAGCAGCCTGTATCTACAGGGGTTTAACTATGGCTACACCTTC
.	TRBJ2-3	.	TRBV11-2	CASSLDKNRNPSTDTQYF	TGTGCCAGCAGCTTAGATAAAAATAGGAACCCTAGCACAGATACGCAGTATTTT
.	TRBJ1-4	.	TRBV18	CASSPRGLSGSTNEKLFF	TGTGCCAGCTCACCACGGGGGTTATCAGGATCAACTAATGAAAAACTGTTTTTT
once	TRBJ2-7	TRBD2	TRBV7-2	CASSFGRGAVEQYF	TGTGCCAGCAGCTTTGGGCGGGGGGCGGTTGAGCAGTACTTC
.	TRBJ1-1	.	TRBV5-5	CASSQYLDTEAFF	TGTGCCAGCAGCCAATATCTGGATACTGAAGCTTTCTTT
.	TRBJ2-2	.	TRBV2	CASSEVTRETGELFF	TGTGCCAGCAGTGAAGTAACCAGGGAAACCGGGGAGCTGTTTTTT
.	TRBJ1-2	.	TRBV19	CASSDSGTANYGYTF	TGTGCCAGTAGTGATAGCGGTACAGCCAACTATGGCTACACCTTC